Listed below are T cell receptor beta chains from one sample, sequenced in a study of shared clonotypes between healthy human individuals. Clones were sequenced by immunoSEQ multiplex PCR, and TCRdb holds only the in-frame ones, with some missing. Of about 2.4 million clones listed, approximately 93% are singletons. The sequenced sample consisted of naive CD4+ T cells from PBMCs. The receptor source for this set is a man between 18 and 35 years old in good health. Some clones in this sample may be carry-over from other donors' samples. CDR3s include the opening cysteine and the closing phenylalanine or tryptophan. D genes are given only for firm matches. Clone size is shown for a subset of rows, as once, few, many or a class of expanded clone.

J	D	V	length	size	DNA	CDR3
TRBJ1-1	-	TRBV6-5	14	-	TGTGCCAGCAGTTACTCGTTCGGGTACACTGAAGCTTTCTTT	CASSYSFGYTEAFF
TRBJ1-2	-	TRBV7-8	17	-	TGTGCCAGCAGCTCCTTACGGGCCGGAGGGGGTTTTTATGGCTACACCTTC	CASSSLRAGGGFYGYTF
TRBJ2-2	-	TRBV30	15	-	TGTGCCTGGAGTGTTAAGGGTCTCAACACCGGGGAGCTGTTTTTT	CAWSVKGLNTGELFF
TRBJ2-7	TRBD1	TRBV4-1	15	-	TGCGCCAGCAGCCTCGGGACAGGAGCCTCCTACGAGCAGTACTTC	CASSLGTGASYEQYF
TRBJ2-1	-	TRBV18	12	-	TGTGCCAGCTCCCTGGCCTACAATGAGCAGTTCTTC	CASSLAYNEQFF
TRBJ2-3	TRBD1	TRBV28	17	-	TGTGCCAGCAGCTCCAGCCGTGGGGGACAGGGGATTGATACGCAGTATTTT	CASSSSRGGQGIDTQYF
TRBJ2-3	-	TRBV2	14	-	TGTGCCAGCAGTCAAGAACGGGGCCCAGATACGCAGTATTTT	CASSQERGPDTQYF
TRBJ2-7	TRBD1	TRBV7-6	13	-	TGTGCCAGCAGCGTATCCAGGGGGTGGGAGCAGTACTTC	CASSVSRGWEQYF
TRBJ1-1	-	TRBV6-1	14	-	TGTGCCAGCAGGGATAGGACAATCCACACTGAAGCTTTCTTT	CASRDRTIHTEAFF
TRBJ1-2	-	TRBV11-2	16	-	TGTGCCAGCAGCTTAACTTCGGGCAGACTTAACTATGGCTACACCTTC	CASSLTSGRLNYGYTF
TRBJ1-1	TRBD1	TRBV6-6	13	once	TGTGCCAGCACCCTGACAGGGGGGACTGAAGCTTTCTTT	CASTLTGGTEAFF
TRBJ1-4	TRBD1	TRBV7-9	14	-	TGTGCCAGCAGCCGGGGACAGGGAGGCGAAAAACTGTTTTTT	CASSRGQGGEKLFF
TRBJ2-1	TRBD2	TRBV27	20	-	TGTGCCAGCAGTAACCATACGAACCCTAGCAGGCGGGAGTATTATAATGAGCAGTTCTTC	CASSNHTNPSRREYYNEQFF
TRBJ1-5	-	TRBV7-3	16	-	TGTGCCAGCAGCTTCCCACATCGACATGTCTATCAGCCCCAGCATTTT	CASSFPHRHVYQPQHF
TRBJ2-1	-	TRBV18	15	-	TGTGCCAGCTCACCACCGAGCGGTTCATACAATGAGCAGTTCTTC	CASSPPSGSYNEQFF
TRBJ1-1	-	TRBV11-2	15	-	TGTGCCAGCAGCCGGAATTTGCGGGGGAACACTGAAGCTTTCTTT	CASSRNLRGNTEAFF
TRBJ2-7	TRBD2	TRBV6-7	18	-	TGTGCCAGCAGTTACCGGGACGAGCCCGGCGGGAGATCCTACGAGCAGTACTTC	CASSYRDEPGGRSYEQYF